These T cell receptor beta chains were read from a single sample in a study of CD8 T cells in Susac syndrome. TCRdb used MiXCR to reprocess the immunoSEQ multiplex PCR reads, holding one entry per CDR3 protein. The data hold around 50,000 distinct CDR3 sequences, with approximately 92% observed a single time. Sequences were obtained from CD8+ T cells from PBMCs. These receptors were collected from a human donor in good health. CDR3s include the opening cysteine and the closing phenylalanine or tryptophan. D genes are given only for firm matches. Part of the rows lack a size; the others show once, few, many or a class for expanded clones.

j_call: TRBJ2-7; d_call: TRBD1; clone_size: few; v_call: TRBV6-2/TRBV6-3; cdr3_aa: CASSSPGQGLYEQYF; cdr3_nt: TGTGCCAGCAGTTCCCCGGGACAGGGTTTATACGAGCAGTACTTC
j_call: TRBJ1-5; d_call: .; clone_size: .; v_call: TRBV7-9; cdr3_aa: CASSLQGPNQPQHF; cdr3_nt: TGTGCCAGCAGCTTACAGGGGCCCAATCAGCCCCAGCATTTT
j_call: TRBJ2-5; d_call: TRBD2; clone_size: .; v_call: TRBV4-1; cdr3_aa: CASSPLAGGLQETQYF; cdr3_nt: TGCGCCAGCAGCCCACTAGCGGGAGGTCTCCAAGAGACCCAGTACTTC
j_call: TRBJ2-3; d_call: .; clone_size: .; v_call: TRBV14; cdr3_aa: CASSGRVSTDTQYF; cdr3_nt: TGTGCCAGCAGCGGGCGGGTTAGCACAGATACGCAGTATTTT
j_call: TRBJ1-2; d_call: TRBD1; clone_size: .; v_call: TRBV29-1; cdr3_aa: CSVEGGQGEYYGYTF; cdr3_nt: TGCAGCGTTGAAGGAGGACAGGGGGAGTACTATGGCTACACCTTC
j_call: TRBJ1-5; d_call: .; clone_size: .; v_call: TRBV6-6; cdr3_aa: CASSIRGGPQPQHF; cdr3_nt: TGTGCCAGCAGTATTCGCGGGGGCCCTCAGCCCCAGCATTTT
j_call: TRBJ2-1; d_call: TRBD2; clone_size: .; v_call: TRBV6-1; cdr3_aa: CASSKTSDLYNEQFF; cdr3_nt: TGTGCCAGCAGTAAAACTAGCGACTTATACAATGAGCAGTTCTTC
j_call: TRBJ1-2; d_call: .; clone_size: .; v_call: TRBV29-1; cdr3_aa: CSVDAQPYGYTF; cdr3_nt: TGCAGCGTTGATGCACAGCCCTATGGCTACACCTTC
j_call: TRBJ2-1; d_call: TRBD1; clone_size: .; v_call: TRBV28; cdr3_aa: CASSPDRDNEQFF; cdr3_nt: TGTGCCAGCAGTCCGGACAGGGACAATGAGCAGTTCTTC
j_call: TRBJ2-7; d_call: .; clone_size: .; v_call: TRBV20-1; cdr3_aa: CSAFPTDYYEQYF; cdr3_nt: TGCAGTGCTTTCCCGACGGATTACTACGAGCAGTACTTC
j_call: TRBJ2-7; d_call: .; clone_size: .; v_call: TRBV30; cdr3_aa: CAWSAPFRYEQYF; cdr3_nt: TGTGCCTGGAGTGCCCCGTTCCGATACGAGCAGTACTTC
j_call: TRBJ2-3; d_call: .; clone_size: .; v_call: TRBV27; cdr3_aa: CASSPSPNRARDTQYF; cdr3_nt: TGTGCCAGCAGTCCTAGCCCAAACCGGGCTAGAGATACGCAGTATTTT
j_call: TRBJ2-7; d_call: .; clone_size: .; v_call: TRBV19; cdr3_aa: CASSIVAGGYEQYF; cdr3_nt: TGTGCCAGTAGTATAGTCGCCGGGGGCTACGAGCAGTACTTC
j_call: TRBJ2-2; d_call: .; clone_size: .; v_call: TRBV7-6; cdr3_aa: CASSLASWGTGYPTGELFF; cdr3_nt: TGTGCCAGCAGCTTAGCCTCCTGGGGTACAGGATACCCCACCGGGGAGCTGTTTTTT
j_call: TRBJ2-1; d_call: .; clone_size: .; v_call: TRBV5-1; cdr3_aa: CASSLAGDSYNEQFF; cdr3_nt: TGCGCCAGCAGCTTGGCGGGAGACTCCTACAATGAGCAGTTCTTC
j_call: TRBJ1-4; d_call: .; clone_size: once; v_call: TRBV6-5; cdr3_aa: CASSPMLRYNEKLFF; cdr3_nt: TGTGCCAGCAGCCCCATGCTGAGATACAATGAAAAACTGTTTTTT
j_call: TRBJ2-2; d_call: TRBD1; clone_size: .; v_call: TRBV6-1; cdr3_aa: CASSRLTGVPGELFF; cdr3_nt: TGTGCCAGCAGCCGCTTGACAGGGGTCCCCGGGGAGCTGTTTTTT
j_call: TRBJ2-7; d_call: .; clone_size: .; v_call: TRBV27; cdr3_aa: CASSFNGYEQYF; cdr3_nt: TGTGCCAGCAGTTTTAATGGCTACGAGCAGTACTTC
j_call: TRBJ2-3; d_call: TRBD2; clone_size: .; v_call: TRBV5-1; cdr3_aa: CASSSGTTVSDTQYF; cdr3_nt: TGCGCCAGCAGTTCCGGGACTACAGTCTCAGATACGCAGTATTTT
j_call: TRBJ1-2; d_call: .; clone_size: .; v_call: TRBV4-3; cdr3_aa: CASSQDLANYGYTF; cdr3_nt: TGCGCCAGCAGCCAAGACTTAGCTAACTATGGCTACACCTTC
j_call: TRBJ1-1; d_call: TRBD1; clone_size: once; v_call: TRBV2; cdr3_aa: CASSAYRGYTEAFF; cdr3_nt: TGTGCCAGCAGTGCCTACAGGGGATACACTGAAGCTTTCTTT
j_call: TRBJ1-1; d_call: .; clone_size: .; v_call: TRBV7-9; cdr3_aa: CASSSRVAAEAFF; cdr3_nt: TGTGCCAGCAGCTCCAGGGTTGCGGCTGAAGCTTTCTTT
j_call: TRBJ2-7; d_call: TRBD1; clone_size: .; v_call: TRBV14; cdr3_aa: CASSPWTGKDEQYF; cdr3_nt: TGTGCCAGCAGCCCCTGGACAGGGAAGGACGAGCAGTACTTC
j_call: TRBJ1-1; d_call: .; clone_size: once; v_call: TRBV5-6; cdr3_aa: CASSLSGALGTEAFF; cdr3_nt: TGTGCCAGCAGCTTATCGGGCGCCCTGGGCACTGAAGCTTTCTTT
j_call: TRBJ2-1; d_call: .; clone_size: .; v_call: TRBV6-2/TRBV6-3; cdr3_aa: CASSYLYAGWDYNEQFF; cdr3_nt: TGTGCCAGCAGTTACCTTTACGCGGGATGGGACTACAATGAGCAGTTCTTC
j_call: TRBJ1-2; d_call: .; clone_size: .; v_call: TRBV6-1; cdr3_aa: CASSEGVTAVHYGYTF; cdr3_nt: TGTGCCAGCAGTGAAGGGGTCACGGCGGTGCATTATGGCTACACCTTC
j_call: TRBJ2-7; d_call: .; clone_size: .; v_call: TRBV6-5; cdr3_aa: CASSYSGSHSYEQYF; cdr3_nt: TGTGCCAGCAGTTACTCGGGATCCCACTCCTACGAGCAGTACTTC
j_call: TRBJ1-3; d_call: .; clone_size: .; v_call: TRBV7-9; cdr3_aa: CASSLGGPGNTIYF; cdr3_nt: TGTGCCAGCAGCCTTGGGGGCCCTGGAAACACCATATATTTT
j_call: TRBJ2-7; d_call: TRBD1; clone_size: .; v_call: TRBV5-8; cdr3_aa: CASSLAGTDEQYF; cdr3_nt: TGTGCCAGCAGCTTGGCCGGGACAGACGAGCAGTACTTC
j_call: TRBJ2-1; d_call: TRBD1; clone_size: .; v_call: TRBV7-8; cdr3_aa: CASSPQGPPTYNEQFF; cdr3_nt: TGTGCCAGCAGCCCACAGGGGCCACCGACCTACAATGAGCAGTTCTTC
j_call: TRBJ2-7; d_call: .; clone_size: once; v_call: TRBV4-3; cdr3_aa: CASSQDIRGSYEQYF; cdr3_nt: TGCGCCAGCAGCCAAGATATTCGGGGATCCTACGAGCAGTACTTC
j_call: TRBJ1-2; d_call: .; clone_size: .; v_call: TRBV7-9; cdr3_aa: CASSLAGRGAYGYTF; cdr3_nt: TGTGCCAGCAGCTTAGCTGGGAGGGGGGCCTATGGCTACACCTTC